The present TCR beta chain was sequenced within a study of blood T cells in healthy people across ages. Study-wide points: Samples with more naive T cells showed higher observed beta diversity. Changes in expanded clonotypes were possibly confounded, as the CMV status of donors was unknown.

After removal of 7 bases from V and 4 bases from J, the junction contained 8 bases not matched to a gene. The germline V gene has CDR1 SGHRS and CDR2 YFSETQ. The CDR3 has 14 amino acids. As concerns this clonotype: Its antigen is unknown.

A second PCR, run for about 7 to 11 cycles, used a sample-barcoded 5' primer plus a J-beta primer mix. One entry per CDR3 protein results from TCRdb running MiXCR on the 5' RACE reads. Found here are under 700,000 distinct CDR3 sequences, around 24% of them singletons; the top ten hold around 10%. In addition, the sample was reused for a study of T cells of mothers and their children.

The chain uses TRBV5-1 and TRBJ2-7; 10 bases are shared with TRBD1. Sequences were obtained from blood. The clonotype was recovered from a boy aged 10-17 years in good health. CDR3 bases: TGCGCCAGCGGACAGGGGGGGAATGGATACGAGCAGTACTTC. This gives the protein CASGQGGNGYEQYF.